This entry lists 18 T cell receptor beta chains sequenced from one sample in a study of tumor-infiltrating lymphocytes in primary liver carcinoma. From roughly 470 ng total RNA, TCR beta cDNA was generated with a primer in the constant region. Slightly modified ARM-PCR, run as three nested multiplex PCR rounds, produced the TCR beta libraries. Both of the initial two PCR rounds ran for roughly 10 cycles and employed TRBV1-TRBV30 forward primers alongside a C-beta reverse primer. One entry per CDR3 protein results from TCRdb running MiXCR on the multiplex PCR reads. The table lists under 130,000 distinct CDR3 sequences, 80% to 85% of them singletons. Scientists recovered RNA and DNA together from approximately 20-30 mg of unsorted bulk tissue. The specimen was liver tumor tissue from sampling region 3. Subset in this sample: tumor region T3, left-lateral pole. These receptors were collected from a man aged 35-49 years with primary liver carcinoma and hepatitis B virus infection.

About this clonotype itself: This CDR3 fails to terminate in the conserved phenylalanine or tryptophan, so it likely reflects a read error. It is unclear where the CDR3 begins or ends on the DNA, so no DNA is shown, and the CDR3 is as TCRdb lists it. The chain's CDR3 is CASSLFGSYGYII. The rearrangement links TRBV11-2 to TRBJ1-2. Germline V gene data show CDR1 as SGHAT and CDR2 as FQNNGV. Ends included, the CDR3 has 13 residues.

Regarding this clonotype: A junction boundary mismatches the germline segment, possibly from a read error. This chain connects TRBV29-1 to TRBJ2-6; 14 nucleotides align to TRBD2. The CDR3 length is 18 residues. CDR1 and CDR2 from the germline V gene are SQVTM and ANQGSEA. CDR3 bases: TGCAGCGTTAGAGGGACTAGCGGGAGCATCTTTGGGGCCAACGTCCTGACCTTC. Its translation is CSVRGTSGSIFGANVLTF.

In the case of this clonotype: A much bigger clone sits one base away, suggesting this may be a read error. V gene TRBV28 combines with J gene TRBJ2-7; D is possibly TRBD1 (6 bases). The germline V gene encodes CDR1 MDHEN and CDR2 SYDVKM. V was trimmed by 10 bases and J by 1 base, leaving 20 bases between them. This CDR3 spans 15 amino acids. The CDR3 DNA is TGTGCCAACAGCTCCCGACAGGAAACTTCCTACGAGCAGTACTTC. It yields the protein CANSSRQETSYEQYF.

The chain carries TRBV7-8 and TRBJ2-7; no clear D. Germline CDR1 SGHVS, CDR2 FQNEAQ. The CDR3 has 15 amino acids. With 7 bases removed from V and 6 bases from J, the gap between germline ends came to 22 bases. For the CDR3, the DNA is TGTGCCAGCACCGTTCGGTCGACAACGGCGTGCGAGCAGTACTTC. As protein: CASTVRSTTACEQYF.

This clonotype was picked up a small number of times. CDR3 sequence reads: CIIELATYEQYF. In DNA form, the CDR3 reads TGCATCATTGAACTAGCGACCTACGAGCAGTACTTC. This chain connects TRBV29-1 to TRBJ2-7; 7 bases match TRBD2. The CDR3 spans 12 residues. Germline V gene sequence: CDR1 SQVTM, CDR2 ANQGSEA.

With respect to this clonotype: It may be a read error: a sequence one base away is much more abundant. The chain employs TRBV7-9 and TRBJ2-1; D is possibly TRBD1 or TRBD2 (7 bases each). The V end was cut by 7 bases, the J end by 0 bases, with 16 bases between. The germline V gene encodes CDR1 SEHNR and CDR2 FQNEAQ (reference sequence). This CDR3 is built from 16 residues. The DNA of the CDR3 is TGTGCCAGCAACTCCCAGGGGGGGAGCTCCTACAATGAGCAGTTCTTC. The encoded protein is CASNSQGGSSYNEQFF.

A note on this clonotype: As the CDR3 is not closed by the conserved phenylalanine or tryptophan, this likely results from a read error. The rearrangement joins TRBV11-3 to TRBJ1-5; no firm D call. Per germline, CDR1 SGHNT and CDR2 YENEEA. CDR3 length equals 15 residues. CDR3 region: CTSSLDLGVAQPQHL. The CDR3 DNA follows: TGTACCAGCAGCTTAGATCTGGGAGTGGCTCAGCCCCAGCATCTT.

This clonotype was observed a few times. A read error is possible here, since a much larger clone lies one base away. The V call is TRBV28, the J call TRBJ2-3; D unresolved. Germline CDR1 and CDR2: MDHEN and SYDVKM. The V and J ends lost 8 bases and 0 bases respectively, with 15 bases between them. CDR3 length: 15 amino acids. CDR3 protein: CASLNRVSSTDTQYF. CDR3 DNA: TGTGCCAGCCTAAACAGAGTTTCTAGCACAGATACGCAGTATTTT.

This clonotype was seen only a few times. The junction departs from germline at one end; a sequencing error may be responsible. The V call is TRBV7-9, the J call TRBJ2-5; possible D gene TRBD1, 5 bases. The germline CDR1 and CDR2 sequences are SEHNR and FQNEAQ (reference sequence). This CDR3 is built from 14 residues. CDR3 protein: CASRTSWGQETHYF. The CDR3 DNA sequence: TGTGCCAGCAGGACATCCTGGGGCCAAGAGACCCATTACTTC.

As regards this clonotype: The junction does not match germline at one end; this may be a read error. The rearrangement joins TRBV13 to TRBJ2-7; possibly TRBD1 or TRBD2 for D (5 bases each). Germline V gene lookup returns CDR1 PRHDT and CDR2 FYEKMQ (reference sequence). CDR3 size: 13 residues. The CDR3 nucleotides are TGTGTTAGTAGCTTAATCCGGGGCTACAAGCAGTACTTC. Protein: CVSSLIRGYKQYF.

Details on this clonotype: A junction end diverges from the germline sequence, so it may reflect a read error. V usage is TRBV11-2 and J usage is TRBJ1-5; D is possibly TRBD1 (6 bases). In germline, CDR1 is SGHAT, CDR2 FQNNGV. The CDR3 extends over 17 amino acids. This CDR3 is CASSLVRVTGSNQPQHF. The DNA for the CDR3 is TGTGCCAGCAGCTTAGTAAGAGTAACAGGGAGCAATCAGCCCCAGCATTTC.

In the case of this clonotype: The CDR3 does not end in the conserved phenylalanine or tryptophan, so this is likely a read error. The genes are TRBV29-1 and TRBJ1-2; 10 nucleotides line up with TRBD1. Germline assignment: CDR1 SQVTM and CDR2 ANQGSEA. The CDR3 totals 15 residues. This chain's CDR3 is CSVSRQGAGNYGYTL. The CDR3 nucleotides are TGCAGCGTGTCGAGACAGGGGGCCGGCAACTATGGTTACACCTTA.

The V call is TRBV11-2, the J call TRBJ2-7; D unresolved. The CDR3 spans 15 residues. The V and J ends lost 2 bases and 13 bases respectively, with 24 bases between them. Germline-derived CDR1 and CDR2 are SGHAT and FQNNGV. Here the CDR3 DNA reads TGTGCCAGCAGCTTACGATGGACGTGGGAAAACGTGCAATACTTC. Translation gives CASSLRWTWENVQYF.

This clonotype was seen at least ten times. The chain employs TRBV7-9 and TRBJ1-1; D remains ambiguous. This CDR3 comprises 12 residues. Germline CDR1 and CDR2: SEHNR and FQNEAQ (reference sequence). V lost 3 bases and J 5 bases, leaving 7 bases between the germline ends. CDR3 loop: CASSLSETEAFF. The CDR3 DNA sequence: TGTGCCAGCAGCTTGAGCGAGACTGAAGCTTTCTTT.

This clonotype was detected only once. CDR3 in amino acids: CAIRQGSRNTIYF. CDR3 DNA: TGTGCCATCAGACAGGGGAGTAGAAACACCATATATTTT. The J gene is TRBJ1-3, the V gene TRBV10-3; 7 bases are a match to TRBD1. The CDR3 is 13 residues long. V lost 6 bases to trimming and J lost 5 bases; unmatched junction nucleotides: 4. CDR1 ENHRY and CDR2 SYGVKD come from the germline V gene.

Only a few counts were recorded for this clonotype. The V call is TRBV2, the J call TRBJ2-4; D may correspond to TRBD1 or TRBD2 (5 bases each). The V end lost 2 bases, the J end lost 5 bases, and 10 bases lay between the germline ends. This CDR3 is 14 amino acids long. The germline V gene encodes CDR1 SNHLY and CDR2 FYNNEI. CDR3 in DNA: TGTGCCAGCAGTGAACTCCGGGACCAAAACATTCAGTACTTC. Translation: CASSELRDQNIQYF.

The chain has TRBV7-8 and TRBJ2-6; unclear D gene. The CDR3 is 17 amino acids. Trimming took 6 bases from V and 0 from J, leaving 15 bases between them. Germline loops: CDR1 SGHVS, CDR2 FQNEAQ. The CDR3 nucleotides read TGTGCCAGCAGTTCTACGGTAACGTGCTCTGGGGCCAACGTCCTGACTTTC. Amino acids: CASSSTVTCSGANVLTF.

Regarding this clonotype: The final CDR3 position lacks the conserved phenylalanine or tryptophan, pointing to a likely read error. It is unclear where the CDR3 begins or ends on the DNA, so no DNA is shown, and the CDR3 is as TCRdb lists it. This chain's CDR3 is CSVRATNYGYTL. The chain couples TRBV29-1 to TRBJ1-2; TRBD1, the table's D call, was not compared with the DNA. The length of the CDR3 is 12 amino acids, counting both ends. Looked up from germline, CDR1 is SQVTM and CDR2 is ANQGSEA.